These 20 T cell receptor beta chains originate from one sample sequenced in a study of blood T cell repertoires in COVID-19. Clones were read by immunoSEQ multiplex PCR, and TCRdb kept only the in-frame ones, dropping some. This table has about 62,000 clones, 75% to 90% appearing once. The sequencing sample was made of peripheral blood. Receptors originate from a woman between 55 and 75 years old with COVID-19, enrolled during active disease.

The chain employs TRBV23-1 and TRBJ1-1; 8 bases fit TRBD1. TRBV23-1 is placed among ORFs of uncertain function. The ends lost 5 bases at V and 1 base at J; junction bases unmatched: 0. The CDR3 totals 13 residues. The CDR3 DNA reads TGCGCCAGCAGTGACAGGGGGAACACTGAAGCTTTCTTT. Amino acids: CASSDRGNTEAFF.

The rearrangement links TRBV11-2 to TRBJ1-1; the D is unclear. From germline, CDR1 is SGHAT and CDR2 FQNNGV. Between the trimmed V and J ends, which lost 7 bases and 4 bases, there was a span of 16 bases. The CDR3 contains 14 residues. This CDR3 reads CASIPEGYRTEAFF. The DNA for the CDR3 is TGTGCCAGCATACCAGAGGGATATCGCACTGAAGCTTTCTTT. Supplemented by reference TRBV11-2 and TRBJ1-1, the full variable domain reads EAGVAQSPRYKIIEKRQSVAFWCNPISGHATLYWYQQILGQGPKLLIQFQNNGVVDDSQLPKDRFSAERLKGVDSTLKIQPAKLEDSAVYLCASIPEGYRTEAFFGQGTRLTVV.

The chain links TRBV4-3 to TRBJ1-3, with 8 nucleotides matching TRBD1. The germline V gene has CDR1 LGHNA and CDR2 YSLEER. The J segment lost 8 bases and the V segment lost 1 base, leaving 7 bases of the junction unmatched. The CDR3 spans 15 residues. In DNA form, the CDR3 reads TGCGCCAGCAGCCAAGCCCCAGGGGGCGTCGACACCATATATTTT. Translating gives CASSQAPGGVDTIYF.

V usage is TRBV5-1 and J usage is TRBJ1-6; tentatively, D is TRBD1 (5 bases). This CDR3 contains 14 residues. The V end was cut by 0 bases, the J end by 13 bases, with 14 bases between. The germline V gene has CDR1 SGHRS and CDR2 YFSETQ. This chain's CDR3 is CASSLGRDFWPLHF. DNA of the CDR3: TGCGCCAGCAGCTTGGGTAGGGACTTTTGGCCCCTCCACTTT.

The chain joins TRBV5-1 to TRBJ1-3, with TRBD1 matching over 9 bases. V shed 4 bases, J shed 0 bases, and the junction held 5 bases outside the gene matches. Germline assignment: CDR1 SGHRS and CDR2 YFSETQ. The CDR3 extends over 16 amino acids. DNA for the CDR3: TGCGCCAGCAGCAGGGGACAGGGTGGCTCTGGAAACACCATATATTTT. Translation gives CASSRGQGGSGNTIYF.

The J gene is TRBJ2-1, the V gene TRBV29-1, with 8 bases lining up with TRBD2. CDR1 and CDR2 from the germline V gene are SQVTM and ANQGSEA. CDR3 length: 13 amino acids. V shed 5 bases and J 7 bases; nucleotides not matched to a gene: 7. CDR3 coding DNA: TGCAGCGTTACCGGGACTAGTTTTAATGAGCAGTTCTTC. Encoded protein: CSVTGTSFNEQFF.

The V gene is TRBV18, the J gene TRBJ2-1; 14 bases agree with TRBD2. The V segment lost 7 bases and the J segment 1 base; nucleotides outside the gene matches: 6. The V gene's germline CDR1 is KGHSH and CDR2 LQKENI. The CDR3 runs to 17 residues. DNA for the CDR3: TGTGCCAGCTGGCCAGGGACTAGCGGGAGTTCCTACAATGAGCAGTTCTTC. Residues: CASWPGTSGSSYNEQFF.

This chain connects TRBV2 to TRBJ1-6; the D gene is possibly TRBD1 (6 bases). V was shortened by 5 bases and J by 8 bases, with 13 bases between the two germline ends. CDR3 length equals 14 residues. The germline gives CDR1 SNHLY, CDR2 FYNNEI. This chain's CDR3 is CASSRQELDSPLHF. In DNA, the CDR3 is TGTGCCAGCAGTCGACAGGAGCTTGATTCACCCCTCCACTTT.

The chain recombines TRBV9 with TRBJ1-1, with 10 bases identical to TRBD1. The CDR3 covers 15 residues. Germline V gene sequence: CDR1 SGDLS, CDR2 YYNGEE. Trimming cost V 4 bases and J 8 bases; bases outside gene matches: 11. The CDR3 sequence: CASSPGQGGITEAFF. The CDR3 nucleotides read TGTGCCAGCAGCCCAGGACAGGGGGGAATCACCGAAGCTTTCTTT.

CDR3 loop: CASSYKTGSLLEKLFF. Written as DNA, the CDR3 is TGTGCCAGCAGCTACAAAACAGGGTCGCTGTTGGAAAAACTGTTTTTT. V is TRBV7-2 and J is TRBJ1-4; possibly TRBD1 for D (6 bases). V was shortened by 4 bases and J by 8 bases, with 20 bases between the two germline ends. This CDR3 comprises 16 residues. Germline lookup yields CDR1 SGHTA and CDR2 FQGNSA.

The chain employs TRBV19 and TRBJ2-2; possible D gene TRBD2, 5 bases. Germline CDR1 reads LNHDA; CDR2 reads SQIVND (reference sequence). The CDR3 is 16 residues long. V was trimmed by 6 bases and J by 7 bases, leaving 21 bases between them. The CDR3 coding sequence is TGTGCCAGTAGCCCTGTGGGTAAGAGGGTTAGCGGGGAGCTGTTTTTT. This sequence encodes CASSPVGKRVSGELFF.

The chain is built from TRBV9 and TRBJ2-2; 8 nucleotides align to TRBD2. V was pared by 0 bases and J by 4 bases, with 5 bases of the junction left unmatched. Looked up from germline, CDR1 is SGDLS and CDR2 is YYNGEE. The CDR3 totals 16 residues. DNA of the CDR3: TGTGCCAGCAGCGTAGCAACAGCGGGAGTCACCGGGGAGCTGTTTTTT. Amino acids: CASSVATAGVTGELFF.

This chain connects TRBV15 to TRBJ1-2, with 7 bases matching TRBD1. CDR1 and CDR2 from the germline V gene are LNHNV and YYDKDF (reference sequence). There are 12 residues in the CDR3. Trimming removed 7 bases from V and 8 bases from J; junction bases left unmatched: 7. The CDR3 DNA reads as TGTGCCACCACGGACAGGATGGACGGCTACACCTTC. It is translated as CATTDRMDGYTF.

This chain connects TRBV7-2 to TRBJ1-3; possibly TRBD1 for D (5 bases). V was shortened by 6 bases and J by 3 bases, with 12 bases between the two germline ends. CDR3 length: 14 residues. Per the germline V gene, CDR1 is SGHTA and CDR2 is FQGNSA. The CDR3 DNA reads as TGTGCCAGCAGGTTAACGGGGGTTGGAAACACCATATATTTT. Translating gives CASRLTGVGNTIYF.

The CDR3 sequence is CAWSVGTSGLVYEQYF. CDR3 nucleotide sequence: TGTGCCTGGAGTGTCGGGACTAGCGGGTTAGTGTACGAGCAGTACTTC. J is TRBJ2-7 and V is TRBV30, with 12 nucleotides matching TRBD2. V was pared by 0 bases and J by 4 bases, with 7 bases of the junction left unmatched. The CDR3 consists of 16 residues. Germline CDR1 and CDR2: GTSNPN and SVGIG (reference sequence). Complete variable domain (other parts from reference TRBV30 and TRBJ2-7): SQTIHQWPATLVQPVGSPLSLECTVEGTSNPNLYWYRQAAGRGLQLLFYSVGIGQISSEVPQNLSASRPQDRQFILSSKKLLLSDSGFYLCAWSVGTSGLVYEQYFGPGTRLTVT.

V is TRBV30 and J is TRBJ1-5; the match to TRBD1 covers 7 bases. CDR3 length: 12 residues. The V gene end was trimmed by 5 bases and the J gene end by 2 bases; junction bases not matched to a gene: 0. Germline loops: CDR1 GTSNPN, CDR2 SVGIG (reference sequence). The CDR3 sequence: CAWDRGNQPQHF. The CDR3 nucleotides are TGTGCCTGGGACAGGGGCAATCAGCCCCAGCATTTT.

V and J are TRBV4-1 and TRBJ2-7; D is perhaps TRBD1 (7 bases). In germline, CDR1 is MGHRA, CDR2 YSYEKL. The length of the CDR3 is 16 residues. The ends were cut back, 4 bases at V and 3 bases at J, with 19 bases in the middle. This CDR3 is CASSLAARGANYEQYF. The CDR3 bases are TGCGCCAGCAGCCTAGCCGCCAGGGGGGCCAACTACGAGCAGTACTTC.

The V and J genes are TRBV6-2 or TRBV6-3 and TRBJ1-6, with 9 bases fitting TRBD1. The CDR3 length is 15 residues. V lost 5 bases to trimming and J lost 9 bases; unmatched junction nucleotides: 8. The germline V gene has CDR1 MNHEY and CDR2 SVGEGT. The CDR3: CASSPTGGRGSPLHF. Written as DNA, the CDR3 is TGTGCCAGCAGTCCGACAGGGGGGAGAGGTTCACCCCTCCACTTT.

The chain combines TRBV7-3 with TRBJ2-7; D is uncertain. Trimming removed 2 bases at V and 1 base at J, with 6 bases between. Germline V gene lookup returns CDR1 SGHTA and CDR2 FQGTGA. The CDR3 is 13 residues long. The DNA for the CDR3 is TGTGCCAGCAGCTTATTACATTCCTACGAGCAGTACTTC. It encodes CASSLLHSYEQYF.

This rearrangement joins TRBV18 to TRBJ2-7, with 7 positions matching TRBD1. V was pared by 1 base and J by 3 bases, with 6 bases of the junction left unmatched. Germline V lookup: CDR1 KGHSH, CDR2 LQKENI. This CDR3 region has 15 residues. The CDR3 nucleotides are TGTGCCAGCTCACCACGGACAGGACGGATCTACGAGCAGTACTTC. Its translation: CASSPRTGRIYEQYF.